One and the same sample provided the 27 T cell receptor beta chains below, sequenced in a study of cytomegalovirus exposure and HLA in healthy donors. TCRdb keeps only in-frame clones here, not all; method: immunoSEQ multiplex PCR. The sample consists of some 120,000 clones, approximately 92% of them appearing once. Sequencing was done on a sample of PBMCs. These receptors were taken from a woman between 18 and 29 years old in good health and CMV-seronegative.

The V gene is TRBV5-4, the J gene TRBJ2-3; weak D call: TRBD1 (5 bases). V lost 0 bases and J 2 bases, leaving 10 bases between the germline ends. The CDR3 has 15 residues. CDR1 and CDR2 from the germline V gene are SGHNT and YYREEE (reference sequence). The CDR3: CASSLGQTDTDTQYF. In DNA form, the CDR3 reads TGTGCCAGCAGCTTGGGACAGACCGACACAGATACGCAGTATTTT.

The chain combines TRBV30 with TRBJ1-3; TRBD1 aligns across 9 bases. The V gene's germline CDR1 is GTSNPN and CDR2 SVGIG (reference sequence). V trimming: 2 bases; J trimming: 5 bases; junction bases outside the gene matches: 13. CDR3 size: 17 residues. The CDR3 DNA reads as TGTGCCTGGAGTTCCCGTCCGGGACAGGGAGACCGAAACACCATATATTTT. The encoded protein is CAWSSRPGQGDRNTIYF. Supplemented by reference TRBV30 and TRBJ1-3, the full variable domain reads SQTIHQWPATLVQPVGSPLSLECTVEGTSNPNLYWYRQAAGRGLQLLFYSVGIGQISSEVPQNLSASRPQDRQFILSSKKLLLSDSGFYLCAWSSRPGQGDRNTIYFGEGSWLTVV.

This clone was seen once. J is TRBJ2-7 and V is TRBV11-2, with D possibly being TRBD1 (6 bases). The length of the CDR3 is 14 residues. Trimming cost V 4 bases and J 0 bases, with 10 bases left between them. Germline V CDR1 and CDR2: SGHAT, FQNNGV. DNA for the CDR3: TGTGCCAGCAGCTCCGGGACATTCTCCTACGAGCAGTACTTC. This gives the protein CASSSGTFSYEQYF.

The chain recombines TRBV27 with TRBJ2-7; a possible D gene is TRBD2 (5 bases). This CDR3 contains 14 residues. Per the germline V gene, CDR1 is MNHEY and CDR2 is SMNVEV (reference sequence). Between the trimmed V and J ends, which lost 4 bases and 6 bases, there was a span of 16 bases. The CDR3 region has the DNA TGTGCCAGCAGTTCTGTGGGCGGGCGACGCGAGCAGTACTTC. This sequence encodes CASSSVGGRREQYF.

Here the CDR3 reads CASRQTGGSAGELFF. DNA for the CDR3: TGTGCCAGCAGGCAAACAGGGGGCTCCGCCGGGGAGCTGTTTTTT. This sequence joins TRBV6-4 and TRBJ2-2; 9 nucleotides agree with TRBD1. Trimming at V came to 6 bases and at J to 6 bases, leaving 8 bases not matched to a gene. CDR3 length equals 15 residues. Per the germline V gene, CDR1 is MRHNA and CDR2 is SNTAGT.

This chain uses TRBV20-1 with TRBJ2-1, with D unresolved. Trimming stripped 5 bases from V and 8 bases from J, with 10 bases between. CDR3 length: 11 amino acids. The germline V gene has CDR1 DFQATT and CDR2 SNEGSKA (reference sequence). The CDR3 region is CSAGQQHEQFF. CDR3 coding DNA: TGCAGTGCTGGGCAACAGCATGAGCAGTTCTTC.

This chain connects TRBV19 to TRBJ2-3, with TRBD2 as a possible D gene (7 bases). The germline V gene has CDR1 LNHDA and CDR2 SQIVND (reference sequence). V shed 6 bases and J shed 2 bases, with 15 bases lying between them. The CDR3 is 15 amino acids. The CDR3 loop is CASSQLGGATDTQYF. CDR3 coding DNA: TGTGCCAGTAGCCAGCTAGGGGGGGCCACAGATACGCAGTATTTT.

The genes are TRBV14 and TRBJ2-1; 10 nucleotides match TRBD2. The CDR3 runs to 16 residues. Germline trimming cut 0 bases from V and 8 bases from J; bases unmatched to any gene: 7. Germline V CDR1 and CDR2: SGHDN, FVKESK. For the CDR3, the DNA is TGTGCCAGCAGCCAAGACTGGACTAGCGGTATTCATGAGCAGTTCTTC. This codes for CASSQDWTSGIHEQFF.

CDR3 bases: TGTGCCAGCTCATCTTCTTCAACCCCCGGGACAGGCCGAAACTATGGCTACACCTTC. Its protein is CASSSSSTPGTGRNYGYTF. V and J are TRBV18 and TRBJ1-2, with 8 positions matching TRBD1. V was pared by 5 bases and J by 2 bases, with 19 bases of the junction left unmatched. The germline gives CDR1 KGHSH, CDR2 LQKENI. The CDR3 length is 19 residues.

The chain combines TRBV9 with TRBJ2-7, with a possible D match to TRBD2 (5 bases). Germline lookup yields CDR1 SGDLS and CDR2 YYNGEE. Trimming took off 0 bases at V and 5 bases at J, with 9 bases between the two ends. CDR3 length: 13 residues. CDR3 loop: CASSVGVGDEQYF. The CDR3 DNA sequence: TGTGCCAGCAGCGTAGGGGTGGGAGACGAGCAGTACTTC.

V is TRBV18 and J is TRBJ1-2, with TRBD1 identical over 7 bases. Trimming cost V 6 bases and J 3 bases; bases outside gene matches: 4. Germline CDR1 reads KGHSH; CDR2 reads LQKENI. The CDR3 sequence is 13 residues long. The CDR3 sequence is CASSEGQYYGYTF. The CDR3 bases are TGTGCCAGCTCCGAGGGACAGTACTATGGCTACACCTTC.

J is TRBJ1-4 and V is TRBV18, with TRBD1 identical over 10 bases. The V gene end was trimmed by 2 bases and the J gene end by 7 bases; junction bases not matched to a gene: 7. CDR1 and CDR2 from the germline V gene are KGHSH and LQKENI. There are 16 residues in the CDR3. CDR3 DNA: TGTGCCAGCTCACCAGGTGGGACAGGGGCAATTGAAAAACTGTTTTTT. It codes for CASSPGGTGAIEKLFF.

Only one count was recorded for this clone. The chain is built from TRBV27 and TRBJ2-4; 8 bases are shared with TRBD1. V gave up 6 bases and J gave up 3 bases; unmatched junction bases: 16. Germline V gene lookup returns CDR1 MNHEY and CDR2 SMNVEV (reference sequence). The CDR3 length is 18 residues. The CDR3 spells CASSHRTGNYVDKNIQYF. CDR3 DNA sequence: TGTGCCAGCAGCCACAGGACAGGGAATTATGTCGACAAAAACATTCAGTACTTC.

The V gene is TRBV28, the J gene TRBJ2-1; D may be TRBD2 (6 bases). The V end lost 4 bases, the J end lost 2 bases, and 12 bases lay between the germline ends. CDR3 size: 15 residues. Germline V gene sequence: CDR1 MDHEN, CDR2 SYDVKM. The CDR3 region has the DNA TGTGCCAGCAGTTCAGGAGGGGACCCCTACAATGAGCAGTTCTTC. Translated, it gives CASSSGGDPYNEQFF.

V is TRBV5-6 and J is TRBJ2-2; D is unclear. With 0 bases removed from V and 1 base from J, the gap between germline ends came to 16 bases. The CDR3 has 18 residues. The V gene's germline CDR1 is SGHDT and CDR2 YYEEEE. The CDR3 protein is CASSLANAGSGNTGELFF. The DNA of the CDR3 is TGTGCCAGCAGCTTGGCTAACGCCGGGTCGGGGAACACCGGGGAGCTGTTTTTT.

CDR3 protein: CASSPWDRQNTEAFF. CDR3 in DNA: TGTGCCAGCAGTCCCTGGGACAGGCAGAACACTGAAGCTTTCTTT. J is TRBJ1-1 and V is TRBV6-5; 8 bases map to TRBD1. The CDR3 has 15 amino acids. The V and J ends lost 5 bases and 1 base, in that order; junction bases with no gene match: 6. CDR1 is MNHEY, CDR2 SVGAGI, per germline.

The V and J genes are TRBV9 and TRBJ1-4; D may be TRBD1 (6 bases). The CDR3 extends over 14 amino acids. Germline CDR1 and CDR2: SGDLS and YYNGEE. The V end lost 4 bases, the J end lost 8 bases, and 15 bases lay between the germline ends. The DNA for the CDR3 is TGTGCCAGCAGCCAAGGACAGATGGGGGAAAAACTGTTTTTT. Translation: CASSQGQMGEKLFF.

The gene calls are TRBV2 and TRBJ1-1; 7 nucleotides match TRBD1. This CDR3 has 14 residues. V gave up 10 bases and J gave up 4 bases; unmatched junction bases: 12. Germline V lookup: CDR1 SNHLY, CDR2 FYNNEI. The CDR3 DNA sequence: TGTGCCACCGCTTTTGGACAGGCTCGCACTGAAGCTTTCTTT. Translating gives CATAFGQARTEAFF.

This clone was counted a single time. This chain's CDR3 is CASSDLGRGSSYEQYF. CDR3 nucleotide sequence: TGCGCCAGCAGTGATTTAGGGAGGGGGTCCTCCTACGAGCAGTACTTC. This rearrangement joins TRBV10-2 to TRBJ2-7, with a possible D match to TRBD2 (7 bases). From germline, CDR1 is WSHSY and CDR2 SAAADI. There are 16 residues in the CDR3. V was shortened by 3 bases and J by 0 bases, with 15 bases between the two germline ends.

The rearrangement links TRBV7-9 to TRBJ1-2, with a possible D match to TRBD1 (5 bases). V was cut by 3 bases and J by 0 bases, with 8 bases left in between. Germline V gene lookup returns CDR1 SEHNR and CDR2 FQNEAQ (reference sequence). The CDR3 totals 14 residues. The CDR3 reads CASSLTESNYGYTF. The CDR3 coding sequence is TGTGCCAGCAGCTTGACAGAATCTAACTATGGCTACACCTTC.

The J gene is TRBJ2-3, the V gene TRBV11-1, with 9 bases matching TRBD1. CDR3 length equals 16 residues. Unmatched junction bases numbered 5, after V lost 1 base and J lost 3 bases. Germline CDR1 and CDR2: SGHAT and FQDESV (reference sequence). The CDR3: CASSLGFGQGTDTQYF. CDR3 in DNA: TGTGCCAGCAGCTTAGGTTTCGGACAGGGGACAGATACGCAGTATTTT.

This clone was seen only a few times. This chain joins TRBV2 and TRBJ1-1; no reliable D call. The CDR3 totals 11 residues. Germline-derived CDR1 and CDR2 are SNHLY and FYNNEI. V lost 6 bases and J 7 bases, leaving 9 bases between the germline ends. CDR3 in amino acids: CASRRHGEAFF. The CDR3 region has the DNA TGTGCCAGCAGAAGACATGGTGAAGCTTTCTTT.

The chain couples TRBV7-2 to TRBJ1-2, with D possibly being TRBD1 (5 bases). The CDR3 length is 13 residues. Germline V gene lookup returns CDR1 SGHTA and CDR2 FQGNSA. The V and J ends lost 1 base and 7 bases respectively, with 10 bases between them. This CDR3 reads CASSLEGFSGYTF. The CDR3 DNA reads TGTGCCAGCAGCTTAGAGGGGTTTAGTGGCTACACCTTC.

This sequence joins TRBV18 and TRBJ1-1, with 9 nucleotides matching TRBD1. The germline CDR1 and CDR2 sequences are KGHSH and LQKENI. CDR3 length: 16 amino acids. V dropped 7 bases and J dropped 0; count of bases not matched to a gene: 9. CDR3 amino acids: CASLPDRGIMNTEAFF. The CDR3 bases are TGTGCCAGCTTACCGGACAGGGGTATTATGAACACTGAAGCTTTCTTT.

This chain's CDR3 is CASSLGQGGGYEQYV. The CDR3 DNA reads as TGTGCCAGCAGCTTGGGGCAGGGAGGAGGCTACGAGCAGTACGTC. This chain joins TRBV5-5 and TRBJ2-7; D may be TRBD2 (6 bases). Trimming pared 0 bases from V and 3 bases from J, leaving 13 bases between. This CDR3 has 15 residues. Germline V CDR1 and CDR2: SGHKS, YYEKEE (reference sequence).

The chain carries TRBV4-1 and TRBJ2-2, with 10 bases aligning to TRBD2. CDR3 length equals 16 residues. Germline CDR1 and CDR2: MGHRA and YSYEKL. Germline trimming cut 0 bases from V and 4 bases from J; bases unmatched to any gene: 2. The CDR3 DNA follows: TGCGCCAGCAGCCAAGAAAGCGGGGGGGCCACCGGGGAGCTGTTTTTT. The encoded protein is CASSQESGGATGELFF.

The rearrangement links TRBV2 to TRBJ2-2; D gene unclear. V gave up 8 bases and J gave up 2 bases, with 6 bases separating them. The CDR3 covers 12 residues. CDR1 is SNHLY, CDR2 FYNNEI, per germline. CDR3 sequence reads: CASRRNTGELFF. For the CDR3, the DNA is TGTGCCAGCCGGAGAAACACCGGGGAGCTGTTTTTT.